This paragraph reports one TCR beta chain. The antigen remains unidentified. The data belong to a study of a mutant IDH1 vaccine in newly diagnosed glioma. Study as a whole: Across weeks 1, 3, 5, 7, 11, 15, 19 and 23, patients received a vaccination each time, eight in all. Vaccination followed radiotherapy alone by 4-6 weeks, or accompanied temozolomide cycles. Patients were pretreated with radiotherapy, temozolomide, or both, mostly both.

Assay: immunoSEQ multiplex PCR; the TCRdb copy retains only in-frame clones and omits some. Among 70,000 to 90,000 clones, about 91% were seen once, and the ten largest hold about 0.6%. V shed 5 bases, J shed 4 bases, and the junction held 7 bases outside the gene matches. Germline V gene lookup returns CDR1 SGHTA and CDR2 FQGTGA. This CDR3 is 15 amino acids long. Time point here: week 5, during vaccination. Vaccine doses each comprised 300 ug of mutant IDH1 20-mer peptide, with topical imiquimod. Sequenced material: PBMCs, taken from a glioma patient whose treatment included an IDH1 peptide vaccine. This sequence joins TRBV7-3 and TRBJ2-3, with TRBD2 identical over 9 bases. The sequence derives from a woman in her 50s with glioma. CDR3 amino acids: CASSRKGLASDTQYF. Here the CDR3 DNA reads TGTGCCAGCAGCAGGAAGGGACTAGCATCAGATACGCAGTATTTT.